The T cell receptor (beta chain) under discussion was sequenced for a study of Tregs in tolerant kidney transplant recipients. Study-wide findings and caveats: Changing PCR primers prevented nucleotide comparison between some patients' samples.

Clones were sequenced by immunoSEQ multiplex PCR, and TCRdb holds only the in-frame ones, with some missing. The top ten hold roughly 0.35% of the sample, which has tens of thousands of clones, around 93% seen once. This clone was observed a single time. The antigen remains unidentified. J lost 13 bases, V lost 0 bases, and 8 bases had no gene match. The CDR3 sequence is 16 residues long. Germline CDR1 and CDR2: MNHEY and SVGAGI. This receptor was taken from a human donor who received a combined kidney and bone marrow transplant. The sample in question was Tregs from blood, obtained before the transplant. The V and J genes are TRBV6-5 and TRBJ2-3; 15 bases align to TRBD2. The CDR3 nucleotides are TGTGCCAGCAGTTACTCAGTCGGGACTAGCGGGAGGACCGAGTATTTT. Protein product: CASSYSVGTSGRTEYF.